The rows below give T cell receptor beta chains drawn from one sample of a study of shared clonotypes between healthy human individuals. Profiling relied on immunoSEQ multiplex PCR, and the TCRdb table lists in-frame clones only, not all of them. The repertoire holds about 2.1 million clones, with just under 95% as singletons. Material: naive CD8+ T cells from PBMCs. These receptors were obtained from a man aged 18 to 30 in good health. Some clones in this sample may be carry-over from other donors' samples. Each CDR3 is given with its conserved first and last residue. The D gene is left open where the match is weak. Not every row has a clone size; where given, it reads once, few, many or a size class.

-,TRBJ2-7,-,TRBV28,TGTGCCAGCAGGAGGGGCTACGAGCAGTACTTC,CASRRGYEQYF
-,TRBJ2-2,TRBD1,TRBV2,TGTGCCAGCAGGTCCCGACAGGGGAACACCGGGGAGCTGTTTTTT,CASRSRQGNTGELFF
few,TRBJ1-5,-,TRBV7-2,TGTGCCAGCAGCTTAGACGGGGTCAGGGATCAGCCCCAGCATTTT,CASSLDGVRDQPQHF
-,TRBJ2-3,TRBD2,TRBV11-1,TGTGCCAGCAGCTTACTAGCGGGAGGTGTGGATACGCAGTATTTT,CASSLLAGGVDTQYF
-,TRBJ2-2,-,TRBV29-1,TGCAGCGTTGAACAGAGTAGTCCCGGGGAGCTGTTTTTT,CSVEQSSPGELFF
-,TRBJ2-7,TRBD2,TRBV7-9,TGTGCCAGCAGCTTAGTCGGGGGGTCCTACGAGCAGTACTTC,CASSLVGGSYEQYF
-,TRBJ2-2,-,TRBV7-9,TGTGCCATGACACCTCAAACCGGGGAGCTGTTTTTT,CAMTPQTGELFF
-,TRBJ1-1,-,TRBV4-1,TGCGCCAGCAGCCAAGATCAGGCTATTAACACTGAAGCTTTCTTT,CASSQDQAINTEAFF
-,TRBJ2-2,-,TRBV15,TGTGCCACCAGCAGCAGGGGGAACACCGGGGAGCTGTTTTTT,CATSSRGNTGELFF
-,TRBJ1-4,TRBD1,TRBV10-3,TGTGCCATCAGTGAGTTACGACAGGGGGCTGATGAAAAACTGTTTTTT,CAISELRQGADEKLFF
once,TRBJ2-7,-,TRBV10-3,TGTGCCATCAGTGACGATTTGACGGGCCGATACGAGCAGTACTTC,CAISDDLTGRYEQYF
-,TRBJ2-7,TRBD1,TRBV6-5,TGTGCCAGCAGTTACTCTGGGACAGGGCCCTACGAGCAGTACTTC,CASSYSGTGPYEQYF
-,TRBJ2-3,TRBD2,TRBV4-3,TGCGCCAGCAGCCAAGATCCCGGGACTAGCGAGACAGATACGCAGTATTTT,CASSQDPGTSETDTQYF
-,TRBJ2-7,TRBD2,TRBV5-1,TGCGCCAGCAGCTTGGTTGGACTAGCGGGAGGGTTCGAAGAGCAGTACTTC,CASSLVGLAGGFEEQYF
-,TRBJ1-2,TRBD1,TRBV7-9,TGTGCCAGCAAATCAGGGGGATACGACTATGGCTACACCTTC,CASKSGGYDYGYTF
-,TRBJ2-7,TRBD1,TRBV10-3,TGTGCCATCACCCCGACAGGGGCGGTCCACGAGCAGTACTTC,CAITPTGAVHEQYF
once,TRBJ1-2,-,TRBV27,TGTGCCAGCAGTCTAGTAGGGGGTTATAATGGCTACACCTTC,CASSLVGGYNGYTF
-,TRBJ2-1,TRBD1,TRBV5-6,TGTGCCAGCAGCTTGCTCCCGGGACAGACCTTCTACAATGAGCAGTTCTTC,CASSLLPGQTFYNEQFF
-,TRBJ1-1,TRBD1,TRBV7-9,TGTGCCAGCAGCTCCGACAGGGCTGAAGCTTTCTTT,CASSSDRAEAFF